Each of the 9 T cell receptor beta chains below was sequenced from the same sample in a study of identical twins. MiXCR, applied by TCRdb to the 5' RACE reads, yields one record per CDR3 protein. The sample consists of roughly 500,000 distinct CDR3 sequences, under 25% of them appearing once. The same data also contributed to another study, on T cells expressing NK-cell markers.

Sequencing was performed on CD4+ T cells sorted from blood. These receptors originate from a woman aged 18 to 35 in good health.

This sequence joins TRBV7-2 and TRBJ1-4; D gene uncertain. Looked up from germline, CDR1 is SGHTA and CDR2 is FQGNSA. The CDR3 length is 13 residues. Trimming took 2 bases from V and 8 from J, leaving 9 bases between them. The CDR3 DNA reads as TGTGCCAGCAGCTTACCCCGGGAGGAAAAACTGTTTTTT. This translates into CASSLPREEKLFF.

The rearrangement links TRBV6-1 to TRBJ2-5; 10 bases map to TRBD2. This CDR3 region has 15 residues. CDR1 and CDR2 (germline): MNHNS, SASEGT. Trimming removed 6 bases from V and 7 bases from J; junction bases left unmatched: 11. This chain's CDR3 is CASRAKLAGEWTQYF. DNA of the CDR3: TGTGCCAGCAGGGCCAAGCTAGCGGGAGAATGGACCCAGTACTTC.

Only a few counts were recorded for this clonotype. The chain's CDR3 is CSAWVVGLHNEQFF. The CDR3 DNA reads TGCAGTGCTTGGGTAGTGGGGCTGCACAATGAGCAGTTCTTC. This rearrangement joins TRBV20-1 to TRBJ2-1; a possible D gene is TRBD1 (5 bases). Germline values: CDR1 DFQATT, CDR2 SNEGSKA (reference sequence). Trimming left V 5 bases short and J 5 bases short, with 16 bases between. The CDR3 loop spans 14 amino acids.

The chain joins TRBV9 to TRBJ2-1; D is undetermined. Trimming stripped 2 bases from V and 1 base from J, with 7 bases between. CDR3 length: 14 residues. Germline assignment: CDR1 SGDLS and CDR2 YYNGEE. This CDR3 reads CASSVEGSYNEQFF. CDR3 in DNA: TGTGCCAGCAGCGTTGAAGGATCCTACAATGAGCAGTTCTTC.

This clonotype was recorded a few times. V gene TRBV12-3 or TRBV12-4 combines with J gene TRBJ1-2, with no clear D. The V end lost 6 bases, the J end lost 3 bases, and 11 bases lay between the germline ends. This CDR3 region has 13 residues. In DNA form, the CDR3 reads TGTGCCAGCAGCACCGGGGTTTACTATGGCTACACCTTC. Translating gives CASSTGVYYGYTF.

This clonotype was counted ten times or more. The chain joins TRBV20-1 to TRBJ2-1; D not resolved. The CDR3 is 13 residues long. V lost 4 bases and J lost 5, with 12 bases in between. Germline assignment: CDR1 DFQATT and CDR2 SNEGSKA (reference sequence). CDR3 sequence (DNA): TGCAGTGCTATCGGCCATGAGAACAATGAGCAGTTCTTC. Translating it yields CSAIGHENNEQFF.

The chain has TRBV9 and TRBJ2-1; no clear D. CDR3 length: 16 residues. Trimming took off 0 bases at V and 0 bases at J, with 10 bases between the two ends. Germline V CDR1 and CDR2: SGDLS, YYNGEE. CDR3 nucleotide sequence: TGTGCCAGCAGCGTAGGAGGCCAAAGCTCCTACAATGAGCAGTTCTTC. As protein: CASSVGGQSSYNEQFF.

The chain links TRBV9 to TRBJ2-1; D remains unclear. Germline loops: CDR1 SGDLS, CDR2 YYNGEE. Deletions cut 4 bases from V and 9 bases from J, with 17 bases between. This CDR3 comprises 14 residues. In DNA form, the CDR3 reads TGTGCCAGCAGCCCGACCGTGGAGATTATTGAGCAGTTCTTC. Its translation is CASSPTVEIIEQFF. The full variable domain, rest sourced from reference TRBV9 and TRBJ2-1, is DSGVTQTPKHLITATGQRVTLRCSPRSGDLSVYWYQQSLDQGLQFLIQYYNGEERAKGNILERFSAQQFPDLHSELNLSSLELGDSALYFCASSPTVEIIEQFFGPGTRLTVL.

CDR3 sequence: CASSYSTSLAISYEQYF. The CDR3 DNA is TGTGCCAGCAGTTACTCAACTTCGCTAGCTATCTCCTACGAGCAGTACTTC. The rearrangement uses TRBV6-5 and TRBJ2-7, with a tentative D call TRBD2 (5 bases). This CDR3 has 17 amino acids. Germline CDR1 reads MNHEY; CDR2 reads SVGAGI. Trimming took 0 bases from V and 0 from J, leaving 15 bases between them.